There are many counts of the clone carrying this T cell receptor beta chain. The germline CDR1 and CDR2 sequences are MNHNS and SASEGT. Between the trimmed V and J ends, which lost 2 bases and 0 bases, there was a span of 8 bases. This CDR3 region has 15 residues. This entry is derived from a study of T cells of healthy individuals. Via MiXCR, TCRdb re-called the 5' RACE reads, giving one row per CDR3 protein. This sample has about 41,000 distinct CDR3 sequences; approximately 5% occur once, and the top ten carry over 8.5%. The TCR comes from a human donor in good health. The genes are TRBV6-1 and TRBJ1-3; no firm D call. The CDR3 coding sequence is TGTGCCAGCAGTGAAAGTAGGCTCTCTGGAAACACCATATATTTT. Translated, it gives CASSESRLSGNTIYF.